The text below deals with one TCR beta chain. Its matching antigen is unknown. This CDR3 is 15 amino acids long. Trimming took 4 bases from V and 0 from J; bases not matched to a gene: 5. Germline loops: CDR1 MNHEY, CDR2 SVGAGI. This sample was included in a study of blood T cells in healthy people across ages. General study points: Strong correlation was found linking TCR beta diversity to naive T cell percentage.

A J-beta primer mix and a sample-barcoded 5' primer were used in a second PCR of about 6 to 12 cycles. Researchers report that a template-switch adaptor with 12 random nucleotides tagged each cDNA molecule. Individual samples furnished no less than 2.5 million CDR3-containing paired-end reads apiece. A single record per CDR3 protein comes from TCRdb applying MiXCR to the 5' RACE reads. This table has 1.8 million or so distinct CDR3 sequences, approximately 39% appearing once. Input material: blood. The TCR sequence derives from a human donor in good health. The chain employs TRBV6-5 and TRBJ2-7; 8 bases are a match to TRBD1. The CDR3 loop is CASSFDRGPSYEQYF. The CDR3 region has the DNA TGTGCCAGCAGTTTTGACAGGGGACCCTCCTACGAGCAGTACTTC.